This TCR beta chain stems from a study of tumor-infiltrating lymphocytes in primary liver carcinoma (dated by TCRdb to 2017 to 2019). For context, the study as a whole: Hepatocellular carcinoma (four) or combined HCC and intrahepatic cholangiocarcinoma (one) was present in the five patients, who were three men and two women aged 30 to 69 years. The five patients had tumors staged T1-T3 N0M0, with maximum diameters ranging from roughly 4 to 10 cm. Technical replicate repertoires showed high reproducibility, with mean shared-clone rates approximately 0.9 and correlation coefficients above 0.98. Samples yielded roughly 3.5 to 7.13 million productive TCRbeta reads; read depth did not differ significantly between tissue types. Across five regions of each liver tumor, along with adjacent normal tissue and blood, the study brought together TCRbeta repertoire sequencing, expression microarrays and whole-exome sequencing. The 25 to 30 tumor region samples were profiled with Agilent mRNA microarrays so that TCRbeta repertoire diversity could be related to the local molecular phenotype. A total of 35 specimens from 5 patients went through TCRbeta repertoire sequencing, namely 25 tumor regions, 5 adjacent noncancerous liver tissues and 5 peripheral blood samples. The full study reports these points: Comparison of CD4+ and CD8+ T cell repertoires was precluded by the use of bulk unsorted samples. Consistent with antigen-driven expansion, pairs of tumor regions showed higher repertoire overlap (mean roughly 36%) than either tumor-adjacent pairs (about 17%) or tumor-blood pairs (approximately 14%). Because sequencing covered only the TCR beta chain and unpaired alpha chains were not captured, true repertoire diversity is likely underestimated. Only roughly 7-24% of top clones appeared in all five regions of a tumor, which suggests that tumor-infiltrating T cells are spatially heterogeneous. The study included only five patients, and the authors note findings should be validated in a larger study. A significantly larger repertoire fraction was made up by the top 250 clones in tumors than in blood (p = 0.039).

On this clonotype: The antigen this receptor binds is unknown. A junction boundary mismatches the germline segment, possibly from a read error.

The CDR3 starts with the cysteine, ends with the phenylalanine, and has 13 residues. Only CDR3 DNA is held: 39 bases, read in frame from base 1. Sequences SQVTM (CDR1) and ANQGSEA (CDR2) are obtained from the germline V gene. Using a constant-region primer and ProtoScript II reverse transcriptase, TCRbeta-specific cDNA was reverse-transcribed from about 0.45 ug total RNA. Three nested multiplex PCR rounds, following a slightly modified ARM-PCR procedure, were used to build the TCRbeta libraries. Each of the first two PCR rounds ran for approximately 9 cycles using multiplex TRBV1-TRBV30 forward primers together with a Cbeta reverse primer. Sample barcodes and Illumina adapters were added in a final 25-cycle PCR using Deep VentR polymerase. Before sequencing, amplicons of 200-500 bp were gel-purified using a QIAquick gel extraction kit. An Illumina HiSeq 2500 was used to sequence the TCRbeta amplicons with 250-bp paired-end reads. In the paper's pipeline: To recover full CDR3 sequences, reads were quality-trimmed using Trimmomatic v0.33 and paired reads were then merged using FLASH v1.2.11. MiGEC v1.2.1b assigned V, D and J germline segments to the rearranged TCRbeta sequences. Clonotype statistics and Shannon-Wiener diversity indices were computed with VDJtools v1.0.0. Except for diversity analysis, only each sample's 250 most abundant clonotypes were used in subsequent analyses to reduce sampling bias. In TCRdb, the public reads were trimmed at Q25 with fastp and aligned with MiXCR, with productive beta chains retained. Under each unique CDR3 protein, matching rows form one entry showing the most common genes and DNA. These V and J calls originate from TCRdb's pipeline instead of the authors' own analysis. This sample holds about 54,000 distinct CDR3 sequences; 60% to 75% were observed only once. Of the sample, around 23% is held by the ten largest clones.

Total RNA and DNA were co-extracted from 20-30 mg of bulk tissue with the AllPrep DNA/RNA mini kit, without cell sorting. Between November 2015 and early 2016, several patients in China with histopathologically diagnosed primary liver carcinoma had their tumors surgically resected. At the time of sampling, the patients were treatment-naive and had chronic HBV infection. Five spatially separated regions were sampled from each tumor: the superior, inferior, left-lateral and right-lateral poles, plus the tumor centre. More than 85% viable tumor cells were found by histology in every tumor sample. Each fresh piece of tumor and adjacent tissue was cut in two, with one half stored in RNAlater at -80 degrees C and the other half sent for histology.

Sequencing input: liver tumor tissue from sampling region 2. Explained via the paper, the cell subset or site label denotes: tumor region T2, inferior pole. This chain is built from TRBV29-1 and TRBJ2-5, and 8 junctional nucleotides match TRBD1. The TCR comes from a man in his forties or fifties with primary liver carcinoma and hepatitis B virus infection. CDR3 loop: CSGGGQGQEAQYF. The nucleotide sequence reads TGCAGCGGAGGAGGACAGGGACAAGAGGCCCAGTACTTC.